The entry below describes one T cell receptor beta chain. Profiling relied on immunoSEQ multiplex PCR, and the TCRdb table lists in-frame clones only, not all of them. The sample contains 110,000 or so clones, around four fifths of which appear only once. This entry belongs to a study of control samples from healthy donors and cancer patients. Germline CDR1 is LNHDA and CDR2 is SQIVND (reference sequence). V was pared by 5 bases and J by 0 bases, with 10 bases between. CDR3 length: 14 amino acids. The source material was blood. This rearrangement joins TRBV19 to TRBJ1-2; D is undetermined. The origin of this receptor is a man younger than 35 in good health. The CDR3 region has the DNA TGTGCCAGTAGTCATGGCCTCACTAACTATGGCTACACCTTC. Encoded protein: CASSHGLTNYGYTF.